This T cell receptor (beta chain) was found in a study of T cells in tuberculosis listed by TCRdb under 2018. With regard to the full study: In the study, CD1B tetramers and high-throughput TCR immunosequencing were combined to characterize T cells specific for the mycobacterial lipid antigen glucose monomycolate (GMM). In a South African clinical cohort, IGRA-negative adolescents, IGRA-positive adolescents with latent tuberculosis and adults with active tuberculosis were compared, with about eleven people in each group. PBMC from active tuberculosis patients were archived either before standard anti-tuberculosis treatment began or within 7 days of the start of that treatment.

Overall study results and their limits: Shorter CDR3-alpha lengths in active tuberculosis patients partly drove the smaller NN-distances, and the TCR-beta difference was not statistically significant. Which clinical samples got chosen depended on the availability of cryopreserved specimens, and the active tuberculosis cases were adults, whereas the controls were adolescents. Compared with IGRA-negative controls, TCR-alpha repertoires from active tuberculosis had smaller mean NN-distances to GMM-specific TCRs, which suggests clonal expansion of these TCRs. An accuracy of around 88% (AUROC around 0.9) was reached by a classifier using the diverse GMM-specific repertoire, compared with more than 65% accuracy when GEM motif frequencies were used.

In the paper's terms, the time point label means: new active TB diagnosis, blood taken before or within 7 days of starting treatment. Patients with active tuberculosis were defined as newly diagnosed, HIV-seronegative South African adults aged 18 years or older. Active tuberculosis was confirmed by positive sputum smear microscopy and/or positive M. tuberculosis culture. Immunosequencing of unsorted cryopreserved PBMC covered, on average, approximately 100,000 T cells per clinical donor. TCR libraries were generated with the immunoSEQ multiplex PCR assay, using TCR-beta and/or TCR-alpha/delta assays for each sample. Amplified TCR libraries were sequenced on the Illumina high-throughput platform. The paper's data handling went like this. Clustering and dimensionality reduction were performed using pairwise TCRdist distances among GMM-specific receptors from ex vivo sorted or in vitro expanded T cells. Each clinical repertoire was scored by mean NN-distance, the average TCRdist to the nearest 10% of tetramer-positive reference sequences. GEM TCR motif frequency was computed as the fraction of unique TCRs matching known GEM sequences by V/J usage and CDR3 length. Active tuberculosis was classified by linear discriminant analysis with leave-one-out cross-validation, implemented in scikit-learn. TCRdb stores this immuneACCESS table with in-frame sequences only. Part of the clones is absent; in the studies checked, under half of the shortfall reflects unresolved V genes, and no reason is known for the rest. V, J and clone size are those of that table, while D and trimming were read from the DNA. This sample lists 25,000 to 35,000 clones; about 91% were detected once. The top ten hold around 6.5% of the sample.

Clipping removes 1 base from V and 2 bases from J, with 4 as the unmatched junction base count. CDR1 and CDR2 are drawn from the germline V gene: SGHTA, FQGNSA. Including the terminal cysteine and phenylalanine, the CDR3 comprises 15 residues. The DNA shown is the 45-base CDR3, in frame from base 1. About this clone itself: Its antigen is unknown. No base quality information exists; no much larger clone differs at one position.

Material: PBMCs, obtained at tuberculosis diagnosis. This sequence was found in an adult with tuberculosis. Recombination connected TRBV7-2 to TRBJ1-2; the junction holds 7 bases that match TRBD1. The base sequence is TGTGCCAGCAGCTTAGAGGGCAGGGGGAACTATGGCTACACCTTC. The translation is CASSLEGRGNYGYTF.